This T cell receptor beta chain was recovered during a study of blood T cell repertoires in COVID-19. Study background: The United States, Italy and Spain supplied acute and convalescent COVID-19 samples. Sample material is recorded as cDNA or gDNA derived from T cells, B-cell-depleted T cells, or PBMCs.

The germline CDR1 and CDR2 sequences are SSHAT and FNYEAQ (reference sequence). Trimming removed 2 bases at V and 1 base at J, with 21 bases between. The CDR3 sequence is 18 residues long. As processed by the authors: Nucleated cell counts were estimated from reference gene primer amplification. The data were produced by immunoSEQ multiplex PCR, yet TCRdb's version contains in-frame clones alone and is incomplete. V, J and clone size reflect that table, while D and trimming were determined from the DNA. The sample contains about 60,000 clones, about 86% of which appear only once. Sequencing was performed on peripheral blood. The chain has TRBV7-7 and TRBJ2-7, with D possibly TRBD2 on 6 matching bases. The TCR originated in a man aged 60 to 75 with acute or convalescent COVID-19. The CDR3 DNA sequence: TGTGCCAGCAGCTTAAGGCGGGACCGGGACGTACTGTCCTACGAGCAGTACTTC. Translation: CASSLRRDRDVLSYEQYF.